This T cell receptor (beta chain) originates from a study of graft-versus-host responses after intestinal transplantation. Looking at the study overall: After anti-thymocyte globulin induction, recipients took tacrolimus and steroids for three to four years.

Method: immunoSEQ multiplex PCR; TCRdb's copy keeps in-frame clones and lacks some. The data contain tens of thousands of clones, almost 85% of them singletons. A remark on this clone: Its antigen is unknown.

V shed 0 bases and J shed 8 bases, with 17 bases lying between them. CDR3 length equals 16 residues. Germline CDR1 MNHEY, CDR2 SMNVEV (reference sequence). The sample here was unstimulated CD8+ T cells sorted from spleen or lymph node cells, taken before transplant. The chain couples TRBV27 to TRBJ2-1, with D perhaps matching TRBD2 (5 bases). This sequence originates from a human donor who was the organ donor for an intestinal transplant. DNA of the CDR3: TGTGCCAGCAGTTTATCGATGCAGCGGCCGATAGATGAGCAGTTCTTC. Translated, it gives CASSLSMQRPIDEQFF.